This entry is about one T cell receptor (beta chain). Its specificity is not known. Other DNA sequences in this specimen translate into the identical CDR3. This specimen comes from a study of cytotoxic CD8 clonotypes in ibrutinib-treated CLL. Study findings and constraints: Increased clonality at ibrutinib response gave way to a return toward baseline at progression. Patients with sustained remission and those progressing were sampled at differing times.

Profiling relied on immunoSEQ multiplex PCR, and the TCRdb table lists in-frame clones only, not all of them. The table lists about 16,000 clones, 68% of them singletons. The sequence was collected from a human donor with chronic lymphocytic leukemia. The sample here was PBMCs, taken before ibrutinib treatment.

For the CDR3, the DNA is TGTGCCAGCAGTCCCCGGACTGGGCGAACTGAAGCTTTCTTT. Translated: CASSPRTGRTEAFF. The rearrangement links TRBV28 to TRBJ1-1; D unclear. Between the trimmed V and J ends, which lost 5 bases and 5 bases, there was a span of 15 bases. The CDR3 totals 14 residues. Germline loops: CDR1 MDHEN, CDR2 SYDVKM.